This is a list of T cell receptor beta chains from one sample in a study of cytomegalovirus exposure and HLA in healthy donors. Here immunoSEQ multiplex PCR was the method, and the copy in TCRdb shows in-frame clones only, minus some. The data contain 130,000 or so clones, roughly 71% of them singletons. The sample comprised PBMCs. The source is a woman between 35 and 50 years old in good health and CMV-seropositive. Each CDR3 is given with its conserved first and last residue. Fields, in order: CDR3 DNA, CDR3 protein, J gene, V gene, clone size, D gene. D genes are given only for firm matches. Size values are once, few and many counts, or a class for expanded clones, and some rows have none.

cdr3_nt: TGCGCCAGCAGCCCCGTTGTAGCGGGAGGTAGCGAGCAGTACTTC
cdr3_aa: CASSPVVAGGSEQYF
j_call: TRBJ2-7
v_call: TRBV5-1
clone_size: .
d_call: TRBD2

cdr3_nt: TGTGCCAGCAGCTTAGATAGGGGAGGGGTAAAGACTGAAGCTTTCTTT
cdr3_aa: CASSLDRGGVKTEAFF
j_call: TRBJ1-1
v_call: TRBV7-6
clone_size: once
d_call: .

cdr3_nt: TGTGCCAGAAGCCCGGACGGGACAGGGGGTTCACCCCTCCACTTT
cdr3_aa: CARSPDGTGGSPLHF
j_call: TRBJ1-6
v_call: TRBV5-3
clone_size: once
d_call: TRBD1

cdr3_nt: TGTGCCAGCAGCACAGGACAGGGCGCGGAGACCCAGTACTTC
cdr3_aa: CASSTGQGAETQYF
j_call: TRBJ2-5
v_call: TRBV6-5
clone_size: .
d_call: TRBD1

cdr3_nt: TGTGCCAGCAGTTCAACATCACAGGGGGCGGGGGAGACCCAGTACTTC
cdr3_aa: CASSSTSQGAGETQYF
j_call: TRBJ2-5
v_call: TRBV2
clone_size: .
d_call: TRBD1

cdr3_nt: TGTGCCAGCAGCCAGGGACAGCAGAATGAAAAACTGTTTTTT
cdr3_aa: CASSQGQQNEKLFF
j_call: TRBJ1-4
v_call: TRBV5-6
clone_size: few
d_call: TRBD1

cdr3_nt: TGTGCCAGCTCCCTGGAGGGGAGCTATGGCTACACCTTC
cdr3_aa: CASSLEGSYGYTF
j_call: TRBJ1-2
v_call: TRBV27
clone_size: .
d_call: .

cdr3_nt: TGTGCCACCAGCAGAATCGGGACAGCCTACGAGCAGTACTTC
cdr3_aa: CATSRIGTAYEQYF
j_call: TRBJ2-7
v_call: TRBV15
clone_size: .
d_call: TRBD1

cdr3_nt: TGTGCCAGTAAGAGGGCCGATTCTGGAAACACCATATATTTT
cdr3_aa: CASKRADSGNTIYF
j_call: TRBJ1-3
v_call: TRBV19
clone_size: once
d_call: .

cdr3_nt: TGTGCCAGCACCCTACTAGCGGGGGCAAGCTCCTACGAGCAGTACTTC
cdr3_aa: CASTLLAGASSYEQYF
j_call: TRBJ2-7
v_call: TRBV11-2
clone_size: .
d_call: TRBD2

cdr3_nt: TGTGCCAGCAGCCAAGGAGACAGGGAGAACGAAAAACTGTTTTTT
cdr3_aa: CASSQGDRENEKLFF
j_call: TRBJ1-4
v_call: TRBV4-2
clone_size: .
d_call: TRBD1

cdr3_nt: TGCGCCAGCAGTTTCCTAGGAGGGGACGAGCAGTACTTC
cdr3_aa: CASSFLGGDEQYF
j_call: TRBJ2-7
v_call: TRBV5-1
clone_size: .
d_call: .

cdr3_nt: TGTGCCAGTAGTCAAGGGGAAATGCGAGGCTACACCTTC
cdr3_aa: CASSQGEMRGYTF
j_call: TRBJ1-2
v_call: TRBV19
clone_size: .
d_call: .

cdr3_nt: TGCGCCAGCAGCTCAAGATCCCGACCCGTGGCAGGCAATGAGCAGTTCTTC
cdr3_aa: CASSSRSRPVAGNEQFF
j_call: TRBJ2-1
v_call: TRBV5-1
clone_size: .
d_call: .

cdr3_nt: TGTGCCAGTAGTGAGACAGGTAGCTCTGGAAACACCATATATTTT
cdr3_aa: CASSETGSSGNTIYF
j_call: TRBJ1-3
v_call: TRBV19
clone_size: few
d_call: .

cdr3_nt: TGTGCCAGCAGTCCTCATACCTTGACAGAAGAGACCCAGTACTTC
cdr3_aa: CASSPHTLTEETQYF
j_call: TRBJ2-5
v_call: TRBV6-6
clone_size: .
d_call: .

cdr3_nt: TGCGCCAGCAGTCAAGACAGGGAAGAGACCCAGTACTTC
cdr3_aa: CASSQDREETQYF
j_call: TRBJ2-5
v_call: TRBV23-1
clone_size: .
d_call: TRBD1

cdr3_nt: TGTGCCAGCAGCTCGTTCCCCGACAGTCCCTACGAGCAGTACTTC
cdr3_aa: CASSSFPDSPYEQYF
j_call: TRBJ2-7
v_call: TRBV27
clone_size: .
d_call: .

cdr3_nt: TGTGCCTGGTTCTGGGGGGGCATGGTCGGACTCACCGGGGAGCTGTTTTTT
cdr3_aa: CAWFWGGMVGLTGELFF
j_call: TRBJ2-2
v_call: TRBV30
clone_size: .
d_call: .

cdr3_nt: TGTGCCACCAGACCTCACCGACAGGGTATCATCAATGAGCAGTTCTTC
cdr3_aa: CATRPHRQGIINEQFF
j_call: TRBJ2-1
v_call: TRBV15
clone_size: .
d_call: TRBD1

cdr3_nt: TGTGCCAGCAGAACTAGCGGGGTAAATGAGCAGTTCTTC
cdr3_aa: CASRTSGVNEQFF
j_call: TRBJ2-1
v_call: TRBV2
clone_size: .
d_call: TRBD2

cdr3_nt: TGTGCCAGCAGCCAAGCTCTCGGGGGGTCACGGACTGAAGCTTTCTTT
cdr3_aa: CASSQALGGSRTEAFF
j_call: TRBJ1-1
v_call: TRBV4-2
clone_size: few
d_call: .

cdr3_nt: TGTGCCAGCAGCTTAGCGGGGACAGGGGGAGGCTACACCTTC
cdr3_aa: CASSLAGTGGGYTF
j_call: TRBJ1-2
v_call: TRBV7-8
clone_size: .
d_call: TRBD1

cdr3_nt: TGTGCCATCAGCGCAGAGGACGGGAGAAGGTATGGCTACACCTTC
cdr3_aa: CAISAEDGRRYGYTF
j_call: TRBJ1-2
v_call: TRBV10-3
clone_size: .
d_call: .

cdr3_nt: TGTGCCAGCAGTATAGCGGGGAGCACAGATACGCAGTATTTT
cdr3_aa: CASSIAGSTDTQYF
j_call: TRBJ2-3
v_call: TRBV7-3
clone_size: .
d_call: TRBD2

cdr3_nt: TGTGCCAGCAGTGACAAGGAGATCAATCAGCCCCAGCATTTT
cdr3_aa: CASSDKEINQPQHF
j_call: TRBJ1-5
v_call: TRBV2
clone_size: .
d_call: .

cdr3_nt: TGTGCCAGCAGCCGCAGAGAGGCAGCTTCAAAAAGCTCCTATAATTCACCCCTCCACTTT
cdr3_aa: CASSRREAASKSSYNSPLHF
j_call: TRBJ1-6
v_call: TRBV14
clone_size: .
d_call: .

cdr3_nt: TGTGCCAGCAGCTTCAATTCGGGACAGTACAATGAGCAGTTCTTC
cdr3_aa: CASSFNSGQYNEQFF
j_call: TRBJ2-1
v_call: TRBV5-4
clone_size: .
d_call: TRBD1

cdr3_nt: TGTGCCAGCATCCCAGGGGAGTCCAACAATGAGCAGTTCTTC
cdr3_aa: CASIPGESNNEQFF
j_call: TRBJ2-1
v_call: TRBV2
clone_size: .
d_call: .

cdr3_nt: TGTGCCAGCAGCCGAGGACAGGAAAACATTCAGTACTTC
cdr3_aa: CASSRGQENIQYF
j_call: TRBJ2-4
v_call: TRBV7-2
clone_size: .
d_call: TRBD1

cdr3_nt: TGTGCCTGGAGTCCTGGACTAGCCTTGCGGCAGTTCTTC
cdr3_aa: CAWSPGLALRQFF
j_call: TRBJ2-1
v_call: TRBV30
clone_size: .
d_call: TRBD2

cdr3_nt: TGTGCCAGCAGCCGAACTACCTTACGTGGTGAAAAACTGTTTTTT
cdr3_aa: CASSRTTLRGEKLFF
j_call: TRBJ1-4
v_call: TRBV7-9
clone_size: .
d_call: .

cdr3_nt: TGTGCCAGCCTCAGAGGGGGGACCCAGTACTTC
cdr3_aa: CASLRGGTQYF
j_call: TRBJ2-5
v_call: TRBV11-2
clone_size: .
d_call: .

cdr3_nt: TGTGCTAGTGGTACTCGACTAGCTTCCTACGAGCAGTACTTC
cdr3_aa: CASGTRLASYEQYF
j_call: TRBJ2-7
v_call: TRBV12-5
clone_size: .
d_call: TRBD2

cdr3_nt: TGTGCCAGCAGTCCCGCTTCAGGGGGGACCTACGAGCAGTACTTC
cdr3_aa: CASSPASGGTYEQYF
j_call: TRBJ2-7
v_call: TRBV27
clone_size: few
d_call: .

cdr3_nt: TGCGCCAGCAGCTGGAGGACAGCTGATGGCTACACCTTC
cdr3_aa: CASSWRTADGYTF
j_call: TRBJ1-2
v_call: TRBV5-1
clone_size: .
d_call: .

cdr3_nt: TGCGCCAGCAGCCCATGGGACTCCGCGGGAACAGATACGCAGTATTTT
cdr3_aa: CASSPWDSAGTDTQYF
j_call: TRBJ2-3
v_call: TRBV5-1
clone_size: few
d_call: .

cdr3_nt: TGTGCCAGCAGTTTTCTTCAGGGAAAGGGAGAAGCTTTCTTT
cdr3_aa: CASSFLQGKGEAFF
j_call: TRBJ1-1
v_call: TRBV27
clone_size: .
d_call: .

cdr3_nt: TGTGCCTGGGGGACAGGGGGCCTAGAGACCCAGTACTTC
cdr3_aa: CAWGTGGLETQYF
j_call: TRBJ2-5
v_call: TRBV30
clone_size: few
d_call: TRBD1

cdr3_nt: TGTGCCAGCAGCCCGATGGGGACTAGAAGGAATGAGCAGTTCTTC
cdr3_aa: CASSPMGTRRNEQFF
j_call: TRBJ2-1
v_call: TRBV14
clone_size: .
d_call: TRBD2

cdr3_nt: TGCGCCAGCAGCTTGGGGCCTAGCGGGGCCTACGAGCAGTACTTC
cdr3_aa: CASSLGPSGAYEQYF
j_call: TRBJ2-7
v_call: TRBV5-1
clone_size: .
d_call: TRBD2

cdr3_nt: TGTGCCAGCAGCTCGGACAGGGTTGGCTACACCTTC
cdr3_aa: CASSSDRVGYTF
j_call: TRBJ1-2
v_call: TRBV7-9
clone_size: once
d_call: TRBD1

cdr3_nt: TGTGCCAGCTCCCCCCCCGCGATGGGGGGGGAGACCCAGTACTTC
cdr3_aa: CASSPPAMGGETQYF
j_call: TRBJ2-5
v_call: TRBV18
clone_size: once
d_call: TRBD2

cdr3_nt: TGTGCCAGTAGTATCGGGGACAGTGCTAGAGGTGGCTACACCTTC
cdr3_aa: CASSIGDSARGGYTF
j_call: TRBJ1-2
v_call: TRBV19
clone_size: .
d_call: TRBD1

cdr3_nt: TGCGCCAGCAGCTGGGCGGGGGAGAGGACGTACAATGAGCAGTTCTTC
cdr3_aa: CASSWAGERTYNEQFF
j_call: TRBJ2-1
v_call: TRBV4-3
clone_size: few
d_call: TRBD2

cdr3_nt: TGTGCCAGCAGCTTAGACGGGGATACGCAGTATTTT
cdr3_aa: CASSLDGDTQYF
j_call: TRBJ2-3
v_call: TRBV5-5
clone_size: .
d_call: .

cdr3_nt: TGTGCCACCACAGCAACAGGGTGGTCCACTGAAGCTTTCTTT
cdr3_aa: CATTATGWSTEAFF
j_call: TRBJ1-1
v_call: TRBV2
clone_size: .
d_call: .